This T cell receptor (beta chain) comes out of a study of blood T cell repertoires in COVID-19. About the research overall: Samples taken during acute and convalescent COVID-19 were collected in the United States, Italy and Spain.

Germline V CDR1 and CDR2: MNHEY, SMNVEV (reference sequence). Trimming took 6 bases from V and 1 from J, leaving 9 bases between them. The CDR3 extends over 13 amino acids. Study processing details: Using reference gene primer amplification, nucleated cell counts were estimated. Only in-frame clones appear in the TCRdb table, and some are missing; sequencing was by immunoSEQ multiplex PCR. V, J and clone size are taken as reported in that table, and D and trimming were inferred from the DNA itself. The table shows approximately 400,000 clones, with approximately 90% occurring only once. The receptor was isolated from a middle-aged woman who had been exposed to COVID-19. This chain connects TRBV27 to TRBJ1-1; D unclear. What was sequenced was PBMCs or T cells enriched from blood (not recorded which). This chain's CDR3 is CASSHTQNTEAFF. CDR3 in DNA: TGTGCCAGCAGCCATACACAGAACACTGAAGCTTTCTTT.